These 26 T cell receptor beta chains were sequenced from one sample in a study of CD8 T cells in ankylosing spondylitis. Via MiXCR, TCRdb re-called the 5' RACE reads, giving one row per CDR3 protein. Of some 200,000 distinct CDR3 sequences in the sample, 13% were seen once. The sequenced material came from blood, either unsorted or a sorted T cell fraction (not recorded which). These receptors were collected from a male donor with ankylosing spondylitis or in good health (not recorded which).

In this sample, this clonotype turned up a few times. The chain links TRBV29-1 to TRBJ1-2, with 9 positions matching TRBD1. With 0 bases clipped from V and 4 bases from J, the junction kept 6 bases outside the gene matches. The CDR3 length is 15 residues. Germline CDR1 reads SQVTM; CDR2 reads ANQGSEA. The CDR3: CSVEEGQGRFYGYTF. CDR3 bases: TGCAGCGTTGAAGAGGGACAGGGCCGTTTCTATGGCTACACCTTC.

The DNA for the CDR3 is TGTGCCAGCAACCTAGGGGATCAGCCCCAGCATTTT. Residues: CASNLGDQPQHF. The chain couples TRBV7-9 to TRBJ1-5; possibly TRBD1 for D (5 bases). CDR3 size: 12 residues. The V and J ends lost 7 bases and 5 bases respectively, with 9 bases between them. CDR1 is SEHNR, CDR2 FQNEAQ, per germline (reference sequence).

The chain couples TRBV7-9 to TRBJ2-7; perhaps TRBD1 as D (6 bases). Germline V gene sequence: CDR1 SEHNR, CDR2 FQNEAQ (reference sequence). V was shortened by 4 bases and J by 3 bases, with 16 bases between the two germline ends. The CDR3 is 15 amino acids. CDR3 nucleotide sequence: TGTGCCAGCAGCTCCACCTCGGGACATCTCTACGAGCAGTACTTC. Its translation is CASSSTSGHLYEQYF.

This clonotype showed up just a few times. The chain uses TRBV14 and TRBJ1-3, with a tentative D call TRBD1 (6 bases). CDR3 size: 15 residues. The germline CDR1 and CDR2 sequences are SGHDN and FVKESK. Trimming stripped 6 bases from V and 2 bases from J, with 14 bases between. The CDR3 loop reads CASSPHRDPGNTIYF. CDR3 sequence (DNA): TGTGCCAGCAGTCCTCACAGGGATCCTGGAAACACCATATATTTT.

This clonotype was counted a few times. The chain has TRBV27 and TRBJ1-2; tentative D call: TRBD1 (5 bases). Germline-derived CDR1 and CDR2 are MNHEY and SMNVEV (reference sequence). The V and J ends lost 5 bases and 1 base respectively, with 17 bases between them. CDR3 size: 16 residues. CDR3 nucleotide sequence: TGTGCCAGCAGTCCGACCCGTCGGGACTTTAACTATGGCTACACCTTC. Encoded protein: CASSPTRRDFNYGYTF.

This clonotype has only a few counts. The chain has TRBV12-3 or TRBV12-4 and TRBJ1-5; D gene unclear. The ends were cut back, 5 bases at V and 6 bases at J, with 11 bases in the middle. The CDR3 is 13 amino acids. The CDR3 DNA sequence: TGTGCCAGCAGTCCTGTTTCCCCTCAGCCCCAGCATTTT. Protein product: CASSPVSPQPQHF.

The V call is TRBV2, the J call TRBJ2-7, with D uncertain. Per the germline V gene, CDR1 is SNHLY and CDR2 is FYNNEI. The CDR3 has 15 amino acids. Trimming took off 3 bases at V and 4 bases at J, with 16 bases between the two ends. The CDR3 loop reads CASSDSNRVGYEQYF. DNA of the CDR3: TGTGCCAGCAGTGACTCGAACCGGGTAGGATACGAGCAGTACTTC.

This clonotype was detected many times. The CDR3 reads CASSEFSGGYNEQFF. CDR3 coding DNA: TGTGCCAGCAGTGAATTTAGCGGGGGGTACAATGAGCAGTTCTTC. This sequence joins TRBV6-1 and TRBJ2-1; TRBD2 matches at 10 bases. Germline-derived CDR1 and CDR2 are MNHNS and SASEGT. The CDR3 contains 15 residues. Trimming at V came to 2 bases and at J to 4 bases, leaving 2 bases not matched to a gene.

This clonotype was detected ten times or more. The chain employs TRBV10-2 and TRBJ1-3; D call uncertain. Trimming removed 4 bases from V and 6 bases from J, with 10 bases in between. The CDR3 runs to 13 residues. The germline gives CDR1 WSHSY, CDR2 SAAADI. The CDR3 DNA follows: TGCGCCAGCAGTGCAGAGAACGAAAACACCATATATTTT. Its translation: CASSAENENTIYF.

At least ten counts were recorded for this clonotype. The chain joins TRBV7-9 to TRBJ1-1; D gene ambiguous. V lost 4 bases, J lost 1 base, and 4 bases lay in between. The CDR3 runs to 12 residues. Germline V gives CDR1 SEHNR, CDR2 FQNEAQ (reference sequence). The CDR3 is CASSSPNTEAFF. CDR3 in DNA: TGTGCCAGCAGCTCGCCGAACACTGAAGCTTTCTTT.

This clonotype showed up just a few times. This chain uses TRBV27 with TRBJ2-7; no clear D. V shed 0 bases and J shed 1 base, with 10 bases lying between them. Per germline, CDR1 MNHEY and CDR2 SMNVEV (reference sequence). This CDR3 contains 15 residues. In DNA, the CDR3 is TGTGCCAGCAGTTTATCGCGTAGTGGTTCCTACGAGCAGTACTTC. This translates into CASSLSRSGSYEQYF.

The chain has TRBV27 and TRBJ2-1; 13 nucleotides line up with TRBD2. The CDR3 contains 14 residues. Germline assignment: CDR1 MNHEY and CDR2 SMNVEV (reference sequence). V was pared by 4 bases and J by 11 bases, with 5 bases of the junction left unmatched. The CDR3 sequence is CASSSGTSGTQQFF. The CDR3 DNA reads TGTGCCAGCAGTTCCGGGACTAGCGGGACCCAGCAGTTCTTC.

This clonotype was found a few times. J is TRBJ1-4 and V is TRBV7-9; D gene unclear. This CDR3 is 12 amino acids long. Germline V gene data show CDR1 as SEHNR and CDR2 as FQNEAQ (reference sequence). V shed 5 bases and J shed 7 bases, with 8 bases lying between them. CDR3 region: CASSPPSEKLFF. As DNA, the CDR3 is TGTGCCAGCAGCCCTCCAAGTGAAAAACTGTTTTTT.

This clonotype has only a few counts. This chain links TRBV20-1 with TRBJ2-2, with D possibly matching TRBD1 (7 bases). Trimming removed 6 bases at V and 0 bases at J, with 11 bases between. Germline V gene sequence: CDR1 DFQATT, CDR2 SNEGSKA (reference sequence). The CDR3 sequence is 14 residues long. As DNA, the CDR3 is TGCAGTGCCAGGGGGGAAACGAACACCGGGGAGCTGTTTTTT. Amino acid sequence: CSARGETNTGELFF.

This clonotype occurred many times. CDR3 DNA: TGTGCCAGCAGCTTATACACTGAAGCTTTCTTT. It translates to CASSLYTEAFF. The rearrangement joins TRBV11-2 to TRBJ1-1; D gene uncertain. Trimming removed 2 bases at V and 3 bases at J, with 1 base between. The V gene's germline CDR1 is SGHAT and CDR2 FQNNGV. CDR3 length: 11 residues.

There are many counts of this clonotype. The rearrangement links TRBV4-2 to TRBJ2-2, with 7 bases fitting TRBD2. This CDR3 spans 17 amino acids. CDR1 and CDR2 from the germline V gene are LGHNA and YNFKEQ. Losses at the gene ends were 4 bases for V and 2 bases for J; bases not matched to a gene: 10. This CDR3 reads CASSPARREINTGELFF. In DNA, the CDR3 is TGTGCCAGCAGCCCCGCCAGGCGGGAGATCAACACCGGGGAGCTGTTTTTT.

The gene calls are TRBV4-1 and TRBJ2-7, with 8 bases matching TRBD1. Looked up from germline, CDR1 is MGHRA and CDR2 is YSYEKL. V lost 3 bases to trimming and J lost 3 bases; unmatched junction nucleotides: 7. The length of the CDR3 is 15 residues. The CDR3 sequence: CASSQEDRALYEQYF. Here the CDR3 DNA reads TGCGCCAGCAGCCAGGAGGACAGGGCTCTCTACGAGCAGTACTTC.

V is TRBV7-9 and J is TRBJ2-7, with a weak D call TRBD2 (7 bases). Germline V gene lookup returns CDR1 SEHNR and CDR2 FQNEAQ (reference sequence). This CDR3 region has 16 residues. V lost 0 bases, J lost 3 bases, and 15 bases lay in between. The CDR3 nucleotides are TGTGCCAGCAGCTTAGCGGGGGGGCTATCCGTCTACGAGCAGTACTTC. Its translation is CASSLAGGLSVYEQYF. Variable domain in full (rest from reference TRBV7-9 and TRBJ2-7): DTGVSQNPRHKITKRGQNVTFRCDPISEHNRLYWYRQTLGQGPEFLTYFQNEAQLEKSRLLSDRFSAERPKGSFSTLEIQRTEQGDSAMYLCASSLAGGLSVYEQYFGPGTRLTVT.

This clonotype was seen a few times. V usage is TRBV4-1 and J usage is TRBJ1-1, with D uncertain. Deletions cut 0 bases from V and 4 bases from J, with 15 bases between. Germline V CDR1 and CDR2: MGHRA, YSYEKL. The CDR3 has 16 amino acids. DNA of the CDR3: TGCGCCAGCAGCCAAGAAGGGAGGGATCCGGGCACTGAAGCTTTCTTT. It is translated as CASSQEGRDPGTEAFF.

This clonotype was seen a handful of times. The gene calls are TRBV29-1 and TRBJ2-1; D not certain. CDR1 is SQVTM, CDR2 ANQGSEA, per germline. V lost 6 bases and J lost 0, with 12 bases in between. The length of the CDR3 is 14 residues. This CDR3 reads CSVGSSSSYNEQFF. CDR3 DNA: TGCAGCGTAGGGTCGTCGAGCTCCTACAATGAGCAGTTCTTC.

The chain links TRBV27 to TRBJ2-1; D may be TRBD2 (5 bases). The germline CDR1 and CDR2 sequences are MNHEY and SMNVEV (reference sequence). This CDR3 spans 13 amino acids. The V and J ends lost 8 bases and 2 bases respectively, with 10 bases between them. The CDR3 DNA reads as TGTGCCAGCTCCCCGCGGGCCTACAATGAGCAGTTCTTC. It translates to CASSPRAYNEQFF.

The chain has TRBV5-1 and TRBJ1-2; perhaps TRBD1 as D (5 bases). Germline-derived CDR1 and CDR2 are SGHRS and YFSETQ. Trimming cost V 0 bases and J 1 base, with 10 bases left between them. The CDR3 contains 15 residues. CDR3 loop: CASSLARGDNYGYTF. DNA of the CDR3: TGCGCCAGCAGCTTGGCCCGGGGCGATAACTATGGCTACACCTTC.

CDR3 residues: CASSSGGDIQYF. The CDR3 DNA reads TGTGCCAGCAGTTCCGGAGGGGACATTCAGTACTTC. This rearrangement joins TRBV12-3 or TRBV12-4 to TRBJ2-4; tentative D call: TRBD2 (6 bases). The ends were cut back, 4 bases at V and 8 bases at J, with 9 bases in the middle. The CDR3 runs 12 residues.

There are many counts of this clonotype. This chain joins TRBV7-2 and TRBJ2-1; 9 bases are a match to TRBD2. V shed 1 base and J 4 bases; nucleotides not matched to a gene: 2. Looked up from germline, CDR1 is SGHTA and CDR2 is FQGNSA. The CDR3 length is 15 residues. The CDR3 DNA sequence: TGTGCCAGCAGCTTAGTGACTAGCGGTTACAATGAGCAGTTCTTC. Residues: CASSLVTSGYNEQFF.

This chain links TRBV12-3 or TRBV12-4 with TRBJ2-1; the D gene is possibly TRBD2 (6 bases). The CDR3 has 15 amino acids. The germline V and J ends were trimmed by 4 bases and 5 bases, with 15 bases remaining between them. The CDR3 region is CASSSPGLPHNEQFF. CDR3 in DNA: TGTGCCAGCAGTTCTCCGGGACTCCCTCACAATGAGCAGTTCTTC.

This clonotype was seen just once. Germline and junction disagree at one end, which may indicate a read error. This chain's CDR3 is CCARSVLGAGGFNEQFF. The DNA of the CDR3 is TGCTGTGCTAGAAGCGTTCTTGGTGCGGGGGGTTTTAATGAGCAGTTCTTC. The V call is TRBV20-1, the J call TRBJ2-1; 8 positions match TRBD2. CDR1 is DFQATT, CDR2 SNEGSKA, per germline (reference sequence). This CDR3 has 17 amino acids.